The rows below give T cell receptor beta chains drawn from one sample of a study of early T cells in non-severe SARS-CoV-2 infection. A single record per CDR3 protein comes from TCRdb applying MiXCR to the 5' RACE reads. Counted here are tens of thousands of distinct CDR3 sequences, more than 13% occurring once; the ten biggest clones make up 9% to 10%. This specimen was whole blood, taken at baseline. These receptors were obtained from an adult who was a healthcare worker with PCR-confirmed SARS-CoV-2 infection or an uninfected control (not recorded which). The CDR3 runs from the conserved cysteine through the conserved F or W. A D gene is named only where the DNA matches it firmly. Expanded clones get a size class; other rows say once, few or many, or leave the size out.

>NA|NA|TRBJ2-3|TRBV28
CASSPRQGGKDTQYF
TGTGCCAGCAGTCCAAGACAGGGAGGCAAAGATACGCAGTATTTT
>TRBD2|NA|TRBJ2-7|TRBV7-8
CASSPSGEAYEQYF
TGTGCCAGCAGTCCTAGCGGGGAAGCCTACGAGCAGTACTTC
>TRBD1|few|TRBJ1-1|TRBV7-9
CASSSGQLFEAFF
TGTGCCAGCAGCTCGGGACAGCTTTTCGAAGCTTTCTTT
>NA|NA|TRBJ2-1|TRBV24-1
CATSDPQGRSHNEQFF
TGTGCCACCAGTGATCCCCAGGGGAGGTCGCACAATGAGCAGTTCTTC
>NA|NA|TRBJ1-2|TRBV10-1
CASSESGAHGYTF
TGCGCCAGCAGTGAGTCAGGGGCACATGGCTACACCTTC
>TRBD2|few|TRBJ2-7|TRBV10-3
CAIREGLAGNEQYF
TGTGCCATCAGGGAGGGACTAGCGGGAAACGAGCAGTACTTC
>NA|many|TRBJ2-3|TRBV9
CASSVASLTDTQYF
TGTGCCAGCAGCGTAGCCAGCCTCACAGATACGCAGTATTTT
>NA|many|TRBJ2-5|TRBV18
CASSPGKQETQYF
TGTGCCAGCTCACCCGGGAAGCAAGAGACCCAGTACTTC
>NA|NA|TRBJ2-7|TRBV20-1
CSPSDGSYEQYF
TGCAGTCCATCGGACGGAAGCTACGAGCAGTACTTC
>TRBD2|NA|TRBJ2-7|TRBV28
CASSASGTSFYEQYF
TGTGCCAGCAGTGCCTCCGGGACTAGCTTCTACGAGCAGTACTTC
>TRBD2|few|TRBJ2-1|TRBV7-2
CASSPTSGYYNEQFF
TGTGCCAGCAGCCCGACTAGCGGCTACTACAATGAGCAGTTCTTC
>NA|NA|TRBJ1-4|TRBV30
CAWSAQGSKLFF
TGTGCCTGGAGTGCCCAGGGAAGCAAACTGTTTTTT
>NA|NA|TRBJ2-7|TRBV5-1
CASRSRENDEQYF
TGCGCCAGCCGCAGCCGGGAAAATGACGAGCAGTACTTC
>NA|many|TRBJ2-1|TRBV3-1
CASSRPPPWNEQFF
TGTGCCAGCAGCCGCCCGCCCCCCTGGAATGAGCAGTTCTTC
>TRBD1|few|TRBJ2-3|TRBV6-1
CASSEAAGGEDTQYF
TGTGCCAGCAGTGAAGCGGCAGGGGGAGAAGATACGCAGTATTTT
>NA|NA|TRBJ2-7|TRBV2
CASSVGRTYEQYF
TGTGCCAGCAGTGTGGGCAGAACCTACGAGCAGTACTTC
>TRBD1|NA|TRBJ2-7|TRBV18
CASSPQGQRYEQYF
TGTGCCAGCTCACCTCAGGGACAGCGCTACGAGCAGTACTTC
>NA|medium-sized|TRBJ1-1|TRBV6-6
CASSIPDGMNTEAFF
TGTGCCAGCAGTATCCCCGACGGCATGAACACTGAAGCTTTCTTT
>TRBD1|many|TRBJ2-7|TRBV7-9
CASSPDRGGGDEQYF
TGTGCCAGCAGCCCAGACAGGGGAGGTGGCGACGAGCAGTACTTC
>NA|many|TRBJ1-3|TRBV21-1
CASSNLDSSSGNTIYF
TGTGCCAGCAGCAATCTAGACTCGAGCTCTGGAAACACCATATATTTT